A single sample gave rise to the 32 T cell receptor beta chains below, sequenced in a study of human T cells and chemical hapten exposure. TCRdb re-called the RACE reads through MiXCR, storing one row per CDR3 protein. Of roughly 380,000 distinct CDR3 sequences in the sample, about 6.3% are singletons; the top ten hold around 5.6%. The time point denotes: patch test 2, 6 weeks after DPC sensitization. Treatment noted: therapeutic diphenylcyclopropenone sensitization with weekly scalp DPC. The material was whole blood, obtained in connection with sensitization to the hapten diphenylcyclopropenone (DPC). These receptors were taken from a woman aged 18-30 years with alopecia areata. Some clones in this sample may be carry-over from other donors' samples.

This chain joins TRBV7-2 and TRBJ2-7; either TRBD1 or TRBD2 may fit D (6 bases each). V lost 5 bases, J lost 12 bases, and 17 bases lay in between. CDR1 and CDR2 (germline): SGHTA, FQGNSA. This CDR3 contains 12 residues. The CDR3 nucleotides read TGTGCCAGCAGCGGACAGCCGGGACTCTGGTACTTC. Amino acids: CASSGQPGLWYF.

The V and J genes are TRBV6-2 or TRBV6-3 and TRBJ2-7, with 8 bases that match TRBD1. The CDR3 extends over 15 amino acids. Germline assignment: CDR1 MNHEY and CDR2 SVGEGT. With V trimmed by 5 bases and J by 5 bases, 11 bases remained unmatched. Here the CDR3 DNA reads TGTGCCAGCAGTGGACAGGGAGTCAGGCGTCACGAGCAGTACTTC. As protein: CASSGQGVRRHEQYF.

This clonotype has only a few counts. V usage is TRBV7-8 and J usage is TRBJ2-2; unclear D gene. Trimming pared 3 bases from V and 1 base from J, leaving 12 bases between. CDR1 is SGHVS, CDR2 FQNEAQ, per germline. The CDR3 runs 16 residues. The CDR3 protein is CASSFDPTLNTGELFF. CDR3 sequence (DNA): TGTGCCAGCAGCTTCGATCCCACCCTGAACACCGGGGAGCTGTTTTTT.

This clonotype was recorded many times. The V and J genes are TRBV11-1 and TRBJ1-2, with D maybe TRBD1 (5 bases). V gave up 5 bases and J gave up 7 bases, with 29 bases separating them. Germline V gene data show CDR1 as SGHAT and CDR2 as FQDESV (reference sequence). The CDR3 covers 18 residues. The CDR3 region has the DNA TGTGCCAGCAGCCTCTCGGGGGTCAGTCGGGCCCGGAGCGGTGGCTACACCTTC. Translated: CASSLSGVSRARSGGYTF.

This clonotype was observed a handful of times. The rearrangement uses TRBV5-5 and TRBJ1-1, with 7 positions matching TRBD1. The germline V gene encodes CDR1 SGHKS and CDR2 YYEKEE (reference sequence). The CDR3 is 13 residues long. Trimming at V came to 8 bases and at J to 0 bases, leaving 4 bases not matched to a gene. The CDR3 coding sequence is TGTGCCAGTTGGACAGGAATGAACACTGAAGCTTTCTTT. This codes for CASWTGMNTEAFF.

There are a few counts of this clonotype. The chain has TRBV7-8 and TRBJ2-7; 8 bases agree with TRBD1. In germline, CDR1 is SGHVS, CDR2 FQNEAQ. This CDR3 comprises 16 residues. Trimming removed 6 bases from V and 0 bases from J; junction bases left unmatched: 10. In DNA, the CDR3 is TGTGCCAGCAGTCCAGCCGGGACAGGCCCCTCCTACGAGCAGTACTTC. It translates to CASSPAGTGPSYEQYF.

This clonotype was observed many times. The V call is TRBV7-3, the J call TRBJ2-1; D possibly corresponds to TRBD2 (6 bases). V lost 3 bases and J lost 0, with 15 bases in between. This CDR3 has 17 residues. CDR1 is SGHTA and CDR2 is FQGTGA in the germline V gene. The CDR3 DNA reads as TGTGCCAGCAGCTTGGGCCCCGGGGGAAGCTCCTACAATGAGCAGTTCTTC. Amino acid sequence: CASSLGPGGSSYNEQFF.

This clonotype was seen a handful of times. The gene calls are TRBV3-1 and TRBJ2-6; D remains unclear. The ends were cut back, 4 bases at V and 2 bases at J, with 9 bases in the middle. Germline-derived CDR1 and CDR2 are LGHDT and YNNKEL (reference sequence). The CDR3 runs to 15 residues. DNA of the CDR3: TGTGCCAGCAGCCCCTCACGGGCTGGGGCCAACGTCCTGACTTTC. Residues: CASSPSRAGANVLTF.

This clonotype was picked up a small number of times. The rearrangement links TRBV14 to TRBJ2-1; 11 bases align to TRBD1. Trimming took 4 bases from V and 8 from J; bases not matched to a gene: 4. Germline assignment: CDR1 SGHDN and CDR2 FVKESK. CDR3 length equals 14 residues. The CDR3 is CASSPRTGGDEQFF. DNA for the CDR3: TGTGCCAGCAGCCCCCGGACAGGGGGCGATGAGCAGTTCTTC.

This clonotype was counted ten times or more. The gene calls are TRBV12-3 or TRBV12-4 and TRBJ1-4; D not resolved. The CDR3 is 13 amino acids. The V gene lost 6 bases and the J gene lost 8 bases, with 13 bases spanning the gap. The CDR3 protein is CASSQIPGEKLFF. CDR3 in DNA: TGTGCCAGCAGCCAAATTCCGGGGGAAAAACTGTTTTTT.

The V and J genes are TRBV6-5 and TRBJ2-7; TRBD1 matches at 9 bases. The CDR3 runs 15 residues. The germline gives CDR1 MNHEY, CDR2 SVGAGI. The ends lost 5 bases at V and 2 bases at J; junction bases unmatched: 7. As DNA, the CDR3 is TGTGCCAGCAGTCGCGGGGGACAGGGTGCCTACGAGCAGTACTTC. This translates into CASSRGGQGAYEQYF.

At least ten counts were recorded for this clonotype. The chain has TRBV6-5 and TRBJ1-2; TRBD1 matches at 8 bases. CDR1 is MNHEY and CDR2 is SVGAGI in the germline V gene. The V gene end was trimmed by 5 bases and the J gene end by 4 bases; junction bases not matched to a gene: 12. This CDR3 spans 16 amino acids. Written as DNA, the CDR3 is TGTGCCAGCAGTCCCGGACAGGGCCCGGCGGGCTATGGCTACACCTTC. It yields the protein CASSPGQGPAGYGYTF.

This clonotype has at least ten counts. The chain combines TRBV7-9 with TRBJ1-2; unclear D gene. This CDR3 comprises 13 residues. Trimming pared 0 bases from V and 1 base from J, leaving 3 bases between. Germline V gene sequence: CDR1 SEHNR, CDR2 FQNEAQ (reference sequence). The chain's CDR3 is CASSLAYNYGYTF. Here the CDR3 DNA reads TGTGCCAGCAGCTTAGCATATAACTATGGCTACACCTTC.

Ten or more counts support this clonotype. V is TRBV7-9 and J is TRBJ2-7; 7 nucleotides line up with TRBD2. Germline values: CDR1 SEHNR, CDR2 FQNEAQ (reference sequence). J gave up 7 bases and V 2 bases, and 5 bases lay outside the gene matches. The CDR3 covers 13 residues. This CDR3 reads CASSLMGEGEQYF. The DNA of the CDR3 is TGTGCCAGCAGCTTAATGGGGGAGGGAGAGCAGTACTTC.

The chain combines TRBV2 with TRBJ1-4; D ambiguous. The V end was cut by 6 bases, the J end by 7 bases, with 12 bases between. CDR3 length: 13 residues. Germline V CDR1 and CDR2: SNHLY, FYNNEI. The CDR3 protein is CASRPDGPEKLFF. CDR3 bases: TGTGCCAGCAGACCGGACGGCCCTGAAAAACTGTTTTTT.

The chain employs TRBV9 and TRBJ2-3; 7 bases align to TRBD1. From germline, CDR1 is SGDLS and CDR2 YYNGEE. There are 15 residues in the CDR3. Trimming took 2 bases from V and 5 from J; bases not matched to a gene: 8. CDR3 in DNA: TGTGCCAGCAGCGTGCGGGCGAGGGGGCAAGATACGCAGTATTTT. As protein: CASSVRARGQDTQYF.

In its sample, this clonotype was seen many times. J is TRBJ1-2 and V is TRBV7-2; 7 bases are a match to TRBD1. V was pared by 2 bases and J by 1 base, with 4 bases of the junction left unmatched. CDR1 is SGHTA, CDR2 FQGNSA, per germline. This CDR3 has 15 amino acids. The CDR3 loop is CASSLNRGLNYGYTF. DNA of the CDR3: TGTGCCAGCAGCTTAAACAGGGGACTTAACTATGGCTACACCTTC.

At least ten counts were recorded for this clonotype. The chain joins TRBV7-9 to TRBJ1-4; D call uncertain. V lost 5 bases to trimming and J lost 6 bases, with 13 bases between them. CDR3 length: 14 residues. Germline values: CDR1 SEHNR, CDR2 FQNEAQ (reference sequence). Here the CDR3 DNA reads TGTGCCAGCAGCAAATGGGGATTTGATGAAAAACTGTTTTTT. Its protein product is CASSKWGFDEKLFF.

In this sample, this clonotype turned up many times. This chain links TRBV28 with TRBJ1-6, with D possibly being TRBD1 (6 bases). Germline V gene data show CDR1 as MDHEN and CDR2 as SYDVKM. The length of the CDR3 is 14 residues. V dropped 5 bases and J dropped 9 bases, with 14 bases sitting between them. The CDR3 loop is CASSPGTSVSPLHF. DNA of the CDR3: TGTGCCAGCAGTCCCGGGACATCGGTTTCACCCCTCCACTTT.

The sample holds many counts of this clonotype. The rearrangement links TRBV6-2 or TRBV6-3 to TRBJ2-1, with TRBD2 matching 7 bases. This CDR3 has 14 amino acids. The germline V gene has CDR1 MNHEY and CDR2 SVGEGT. V lost 4 bases to trimming and J lost 4 bases; unmatched junction nucleotides: 4. DNA for the CDR3: TGTGCCAGCAGTTCGAGCGGGGTATACAATGAGCAGTTCTTC. This codes for CASSSSGVYNEQFF.

Concerning this clonotype: One end of the junction does not line up with germline, which may come from a read error. The V gene is TRBV4-1, the J gene TRBJ1-1; D is uncertain. The germline V gene encodes CDR1 MGHRA and CDR2 YSYEKL. The CDR3 covers 15 residues. The CDR3 DNA is TGCACCAGCAGCCAAGATTTCCCGGGGAACACTGAAGCTTTCTTC. Residues: CTSSQDFPGNTEAFF.

The chain carries TRBV7-2 and TRBJ2-3, with D uncertain. V dropped 1 base and J dropped 2 bases, with 7 bases sitting between them. There are 14 residues in the CDR3. Germline CDR1 is SGHTA and CDR2 is FQGNSA. The CDR3 nucleotides read TGTGCCAGCAGCTTAGACCTGATCACAGATACGCAGTATTTT. Its protein is CASSLDLITDTQYF.

The rearrangement links TRBV6-6 to TRBJ2-7; D is perhaps TRBD2 (5 bases). CDR3 length: 12 amino acids. Trimming stripped 6 bases from V and 5 bases from J, with 11 bases between. CDR1 MNHNY and CDR2 SVGAGI come from the germline V gene (reference sequence). The CDR3 loop is CASSGDRHEQYF. In nucleotides, the CDR3 is TGTGCCAGCAGCGGGGATCGACACGAGCAGTACTTC.

This chain uses TRBV2 with TRBJ1-4, with D uncertain. Germline CDR1 SNHLY, CDR2 FYNNEI. Trimming shortened V by 3 bases and J by 3 bases, and 8 bases separated the two germline ends. The CDR3 spans 14 residues. The CDR3 bases are TGTGCCAGCAGTGACTCTGGAGCTAATGAAAAACTGTTTTTT. Translating gives CASSDSGANEKLFF.

The chain carries TRBV25-1 and TRBJ2-3; D may be TRBD2 (6 bases). Germline lookup yields CDR1 MGHDK and CDR2 SYGVNS. This CDR3 is 16 amino acids long. V was pared by 8 bases and J by 2 bases, with 20 bases between. Here the CDR3 reads CASSRQGGAITDTQYF. DNA of the CDR3: TGTGCCAGCTCTCGACAAGGAGGGGCCATCACAGATACGCAGTATTTT.

This clonotype was seen a handful of times. This rearrangement joins TRBV7-9 to TRBJ2-2; no reliable D call. The length of the CDR3 is 12 residues. Germline assignment: CDR1 SEHNR and CDR2 FQNEAQ (reference sequence). The ends were cut back, 5 bases at V and 10 bases at J, with 11 bases in the middle. CDR3: CASSPGWAELFF. For the CDR3, the DNA is TGTGCCAGCAGCCCTGGGTGGGCGGAGCTGTTTTTT.

This clonotype was counted a few times. The V gene is TRBV12-3 or TRBV12-4, the J gene TRBJ1-1, with 11 bases matching TRBD1. V shed 4 bases, J shed 10 bases, and the junction held 8 bases outside the gene matches. The CDR3 is made up of 14 amino acids. This chain's CDR3 is CASSSTGQGARAFF. The CDR3 region has the DNA TGTGCCAGCAGTTCTACAGGACAGGGGGCGCGAGCTTTCTTT.

Only a few counts were recorded for this clonotype. V and J are TRBV4-3 and TRBJ2-7, with 8 bases identical to TRBD1. There are 16 residues in the CDR3. The germline V gene has CDR1 LGHNA and CDR2 YSLEER. V was pared by 1 base and J by 3 bases, with 8 bases of the junction left unmatched. The CDR3 reads CASSQGARTGLYEQYF. CDR3 DNA: TGCGCCAGCAGCCAAGGGGCGCGGACAGGGCTCTACGAGCAGTACTTC.

This clonotype was counted a few times. The chain links TRBV12-3 or TRBV12-4 to TRBJ1-6, with a possible D match to TRBD1 (5 bases). V lost 6 bases and J lost 8, with 20 bases in between. CDR3 length: 16 amino acids. CDR3 in DNA: TGTGCCAGCAGCGGGACCGCAAGCACTCAGTATTCACCCCTCCACTTT. Its protein product is CASSGTASTQYSPLHF.

Comment on this clonotype: One end of the junction does not line up with germline, which may come from a read error. This chain connects TRBV4-3 to TRBJ2-3, with D maybe TRBD2 (5 bases). CDR3 length: 16 residues. Germline V gene data show CDR1 as LGHNA and CDR2 as YSLEER. CDR3 DNA sequence: TGCGCCAGCAGCCAAGATCTGGGGAGTAGCACAGATACGCGGTATTTT. It encodes CASSQDLGSSTDTRYF.

V is TRBV6-2 or TRBV6-3 and J is TRBJ2-3; D not certain. Trimming took off 6 bases at V and 4 bases at J, with 8 bases between the two ends. Per the germline V gene, CDR1 is MNHEY and CDR2 is SVGEGT. The CDR3 length is 12 residues. The chain's CDR3 is CASSRISDTQYF. The CDR3 DNA reads TGTGCCAGCAGCCGGATCTCAGATACGCAGTATTTT.

The V gene is TRBV24-1, the J gene TRBJ2-3; D gene uncertain. The V gene lost 1 base and the J gene lost 1 base, with 11 bases spanning the gap. Germline V gene sequence: CDR1 KGHDR, CDR2 SFDVKD. The CDR3 covers 16 residues. The CDR3 DNA reads TGTGCCACCAGTGATTTCTCTAAGCGCGGCACAGATACGCAGTATTTT. Its translation: CATSDFSKRGTDTQYF.